Each of the 7 T cell receptor beta chains below was sequenced from the same sample in a study of blood T cell repertoires in COVID-19. Data came from immunoSEQ multiplex PCR; TCRdb stores just in-frame clones and leaves some out. The sample consists of 150,000 to 200,000 clones, approximately 80% of them appearing once. Sequences were obtained from PBMCs or T cells enriched from blood (not recorded which). The source is a man aged 45-65 years who had recovered from COVID-19.

The chain is built from TRBV10-3 and TRBJ2-7; the D is unclear. V was trimmed by 0 bases and J by 3 bases, leaving 9 bases between them. Germline V lookup: CDR1 ENHRY, CDR2 SYGVKD. This CDR3 spans 14 amino acids. CDR3 sequence: CAISESRDNYEQYF. CDR3 nucleotide sequence: TGTGCCATCAGTGAGTCGAGAGACAACTACGAGCAGTACTTC.

A few counts support this clone. V gene TRBV7-2 combines with J gene TRBJ2-5, with D tentatively TRBD2 (6 bases). V dropped 4 bases and J dropped 4 bases, with 13 bases sitting between them. The length of the CDR3 is 14 residues. Looked up from germline, CDR1 is SGHTA and CDR2 is FQGNSA. CDR3 sequence (DNA): TGTGCCAGCAGCTCAGGGACTTCTAGAGAGACCCAGTACTTC. This sequence encodes CASSSGTSRETQYF.

This clone has just one count. This chain uses TRBV6-5 with TRBJ2-6; no definite D call. The CDR3 has 13 residues. Trimming left V 6 bases short and J 1 base short, with 4 bases between. In germline, CDR1 is MNHEY, CDR2 SVGAGI. Written as DNA, the CDR3 is TGTGCCAGCAGGAGGTCTGGGGCCAACGTCCTGACTTTC. Translation gives CASRRSGANVLTF.

V usage is TRBV7-9 and J usage is TRBJ1-2; the D is unclear. The V end lost 3 bases, the J end lost 4 bases, and 12 bases lay between the germline ends. The CDR3 spans 14 residues. Germline CDR1 SEHNR, CDR2 FQNEAQ (reference sequence). The CDR3 here is CASSLGEGIYGYTF. As DNA, the CDR3 is TGTGCCAGCAGCTTGGGTGAGGGAATCTATGGCTACACCTTC.

V and J are TRBV19 and TRBJ2-4; TRBD1 is a possible D gene (6 bases). From germline, CDR1 is LNHDA and CDR2 SQIVND (reference sequence). The CDR3 covers 16 residues. V was clipped by 4 bases and J by 0 bases, with 13 bases between them. CDR3 bases: TGTGCCAGTAGTAGCAGGGGCCGCATAGCCAAAAACATTCAGTACTTC. The encoded protein is CASSSRGRIAKNIQYF.

The genes are TRBV19 and TRBJ1-2; D unclear. The germline V gene encodes CDR1 LNHDA and CDR2 SQIVND (reference sequence). The V end lost 4 bases, the J end lost 2 bases, and 14 bases lay between the germline ends. This CDR3 has 15 amino acids. CDR3: CASSREAVLNYGYTF. As DNA, the CDR3 is TGTGCCAGTAGTAGGGAGGCAGTCCTCAACTATGGCTACACCTTC. The entire variable domain, with the rest obtained from reference TRBV19 and TRBJ1-2, is as follows: DGGITQSPKYLFRKEGQNVTLSCEQNLNHDAMYWYRQDPGQGLRLIYYSQIVNDFQKGDIAEGYSVSREKKESFPLTVTSAQKNPTAFYLCASSREAVLNYGYTFGSGTRLTVV.

This chain connects TRBV3-1 (or the pseudogene TRBV3-2) to TRBJ2-2; TRBD1 might be the D (6 bases). CDR1 is LGHDT and CDR2 is YNNKEL in the germline V gene (reference sequence). The germline V and J ends were trimmed by 1 base and 6 bases, with 12 bases remaining between them. CDR3 length: 15 amino acids. CDR3 nucleotide sequence: TGTGCCAGCAGCCAAGGGGGGCTTCGCGCCGGGGAGCTGTTTTTT. It codes for CASSQGGLRAGELFF.